This T cell receptor beta chain was observed in a study of human T cells and chemical hapten exposure. TCRdb used MiXCR to reprocess the RACE reads, holding one entry per CDR3 protein. Among around 200,000 distinct CDR3 sequences listed, approximately 24% were seen once. The CDR3 loop spans 15 amino acids. Germline V gene data show CDR1 as MDHEN and CDR2 as SYDVKM. V was cut by 6 bases and J by 4 bases, with 13 bases left in between. Described time point: patch test 3, about 24 weeks after DPC sensitization. As for treatment: therapeutic diphenylcyclopropenone sensitization with weekly scalp DPC. Donors were 18 to 70-year-old alopecia patients suitable for DPC.

This receptor was obtained from a woman between 35 and 50 years old with alopecia areata. Some clones in this sample may be carry-over from other donors' samples. The input for sequencing was whole blood, taken in connection with sensitization to the hapten diphenylcyclopropenone (DPC). V and J are TRBV28 and TRBJ1-6, with a tentative D call TRBD1 (6 bases). The chain's CDR3 is CASRSLTGYNSPLHF. The CDR3 coding sequence is TGTGCCAGCAGGTCCTTGACAGGATATAATTCACCCCTCCACTTT.